The next 2 T cell receptor beta chains were all read from a single sample in a study of T cell responses to AZD1222 COVID-19 vaccine. Method: immunoSEQ multiplex PCR; TCRdb's copy keeps in-frame clones and lacks some. The sample includes about 95,000 clones, around 90% of them seen just once. The sample consisted of peripheral blood, taken on day 0 of AZD1222 vaccination. Receptors originate from an adult in good health.

The chain joins TRBV4-1 to TRBJ1-6, with 8 nucleotides matching TRBD1. Germline CDR1 reads MGHRA; CDR2 reads YSYEKL. Germline trimming cut 0 bases from V and 7 bases from J; bases unmatched to any gene: 8. The CDR3 has 17 amino acids. The CDR3 region is CASSQDLAGGYNSPLHF. CDR3 in DNA: TGCGCCAGCAGCCAAGATTTGGCAGGGGGCTACAATTCACCCCTCCACTTT.

V is TRBV3-1 (or the pseudogene TRBV3-2) and J is TRBJ1-2, with 10 bases aligning to TRBD1. Germline V gene sequence: CDR1 LGHDT, CDR2 YNNKEL (reference sequence). With 4 bases clipped from V and 3 bases from J, the junction kept 5 bases outside the gene matches. There are 15 residues in the CDR3. CDR3 sequence (DNA): TGTGCCAGCAGCCCCAGGACAGGGGGGTACTATGGCTACACCTTC. It codes for CASSPRTGGYYGYTF.